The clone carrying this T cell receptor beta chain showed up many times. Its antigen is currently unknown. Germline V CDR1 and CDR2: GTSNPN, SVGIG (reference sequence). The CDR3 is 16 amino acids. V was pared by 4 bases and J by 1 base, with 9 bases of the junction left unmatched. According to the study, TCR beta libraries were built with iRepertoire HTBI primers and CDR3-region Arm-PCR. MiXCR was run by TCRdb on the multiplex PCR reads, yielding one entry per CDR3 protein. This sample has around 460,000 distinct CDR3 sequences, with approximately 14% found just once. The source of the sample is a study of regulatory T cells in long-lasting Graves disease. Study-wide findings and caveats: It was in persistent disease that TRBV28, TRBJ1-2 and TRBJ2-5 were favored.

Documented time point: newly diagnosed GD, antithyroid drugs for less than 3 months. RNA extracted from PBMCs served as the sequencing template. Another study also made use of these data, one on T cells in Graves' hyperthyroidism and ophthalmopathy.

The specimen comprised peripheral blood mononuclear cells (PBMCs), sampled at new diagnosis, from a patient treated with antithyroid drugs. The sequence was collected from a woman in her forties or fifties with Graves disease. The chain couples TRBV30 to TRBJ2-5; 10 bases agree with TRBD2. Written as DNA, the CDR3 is TGTGCCTGGACAGGGGTGGTAGCGGGGGGCCAAGAGACCCAGTACTTC. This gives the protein CAWTGVVAGGQETQYF.